Listed here are 9 T cell receptor beta chains from one sample, sequenced in a study of monozygotic twins with inflammatory bowel disease (dated 2019 in TCRdb). Library generation was performed with 5' RACE. Sequenced on an Illumina HiSeq 2500. The reads, reprocessed by TCRdb, yield one row per CDR3 protein sequence and no DNA. For this sample, the table gives a few hundred thousand distinct CDR3 sequences. Over 5% of the sample is taken by the ten largest. Input material: blood. These TCRs come from a human donor with ulcerative colitis or Crohn's disease, or a healthy co-twin of an affected twin (not recorded which).

The chain is built from TRBV28 and TRBJ2-3; TCRdb designates TRBD2, a call that cannot be tested without DNA. Germline V gene data show CDR1 as MDHEN and CDR2 as SYDVKM. The CDR3 runs 14 residues. This chain's CDR3 is CASSSPSRTDTQYF. The full variable domain, in which reference TRBV28 and TRBJ2-3 provide the parts outside the CDR3, is DVKVTQSSRYLVKRTGEKVFLECVQDMDHENMFWYRQDPGLGLRLIYFSYDVKMKEKGDIPEGYSVSREKKERFSLILESASTNQTSMYLCASSSPSRTDTQYFGPGTRLTVL.

This chain connects TRBV6-5 to TRBJ2-3. In germline, CDR1 is MNHEY, CDR2 SVGAGI. There are 18 residues in the CDR3. The CDR3 sequence is CASRHQTWSTSSTDTQYF.

The chain uses TRBV5-1 and TRBJ2-2; checking the TCRdb D call of TRBD2 is not possible without DNA. Germline V gene lookup returns CDR1 SGHRS and CDR2 YFSETQ. CDR3 length equals 13 residues. CDR3 residues: CASSKRDFGELFF.

J is TRBJ1-2 and V is TRBV20-1; TCRdb proposes TRBD1, but this gene call is untestable without DNA. The CDR3 has 14 residues. In germline, CDR1 is DFQATT, CDR2 SNEGSKA (reference sequence). The CDR3 reads CSARSRTGGFGYTF.

The V and J genes are TRBV2 and TRBJ2-7. Germline V gene sequence: CDR1 SNHLY, CDR2 FYNNEI. This CDR3 region has 13 residues. CDR3 residues: CANLGQGSYEQYF.

This chain links TRBV7-2 with TRBJ1-1. Looked up from germline, CDR1 is SGHTA and CDR2 is FQGNSA. This CDR3 has 15 amino acids. The CDR3 is CASSLGSPAHTEAFF.

The chain uses TRBV12-3 or TRBV12-4 and TRBJ1-2; checking the TCRdb D call of TRBD1 is not possible without DNA. This CDR3 comprises 14 residues. The CDR3: CASTLGQVNYGYTF.

The V and J genes are TRBV20-1 and TRBJ2-7; TCRdb selects TRBD1, and the lack of DNA leaves this call unchecked. Germline values: CDR1 DFQATT, CDR2 SNEGSKA (reference sequence). The CDR3 runs to 17 residues. The CDR3 here is CSATGGYERLSSYEQYF.

The chain employs TRBV20-1 and TRBJ2-7; as DNA is missing, the TRBD2 call by TCRdb cannot be tested. The germline gives CDR1 DFQATT, CDR2 SNEGSKA (reference sequence). The CDR3 spans 15 residues. This CDR3 is CSASFEGSSVYEQYF.